Sequencing of this T cell receptor (beta chain) was carried out in a study of cytomegalovirus exposure and HLA in healthy donors. Notes on the study in general: Per published reports, the classifier diagnosed cytomegalovirus status with high specificity and sensitivity.

Deletions cut 2 bases from V and 5 bases from J, with 15 bases between. Germline assignment: CDR1 MNHEY and CDR2 SVGAGI. CDR3 length: 15 amino acids. Use of 60 Vbeta and 13 Jbeta primers characterized the PCR. Sequencing used immunoSEQ multiplex PCR; TCRdb keeps in-frame clones, though not all of them. The sample has more than 45,000 clones; just under 85% are singletons. This clone has just one count. Its matching antigen is unknown. The sequence was obtained from a man aged 50 to 60 in good health and CMV-seronegative. The chain recombines TRBV6-5 with TRBJ2-5, with D possibly matching TRBD2 (6 bases). The sample taken for sequencing was PBMCs. The CDR3, as DNA: TGTGCCAGCAGTTACGGCGGGGTTCGGTTCGAGACCCAGTACTTC. This gives the protein CASSYGGVRFETQYF.